This is a list of T cell receptor beta chains from one sample in a study of OX40 agonist ivuxolimab in advanced cancers. Profiled with immunoSEQ multiplex PCR; TCRdb holds only in-frame clones, not every one. The sample gives roughly 100,000 clones, around 84% of which show up once; roughly 1.1% is in the top ten. This specimen consisted of CD4+ or CD8+ T cells sorted from blood, obtained in a trial of the OX40 agonist ivuxolimab. These receptors all stem from an adult with an advanced solid tumor such as melanoma, head and neck, liver or kidney cancer. Each CDR3 is given with its conserved first and last residue. The D gene is left open where the match is weak. Clone size appears in some rows only: once, few, many, or a class for an expanded clone.

v_call	j_call	d_call	cdr3_length	clone_size	cdr3_aa	cdr3_nt
TRBV28	TRBJ1-5	TRBD1	14	-	CASSFGQGNQPQHF	TGTGCCAGCAGTTTCGGACAGGGCAATCAGCCCCAGCATTTT
TRBV6-5	TRBJ2-5	-	11	few	CASGGAETQYF	TGTGCCAGCGGGGGGGCGGAGACCCAGTACTTC
TRBV4-1	TRBJ2-1	TRBD2	15	-	CASSPGGAQNVEQFF	TGCGCCAGCAGCCCCGGGGGGGCCCAAAACGTAGAGCAGTTCTTC
TRBV28	TRBJ2-7	TRBD2	16	few	CASSLQSGATSYEQYF	TGTGCCAGCAGTTTACAAAGCGGGGCTACCTCCTACGAGCAGTACTTC
TRBV5-1	TRBJ2-5	TRBD1	15	-	CASSRQGQGLETQYF	TGCGCCAGCAGCCGACAAGGACAGGGGCTGGAGACCCAGTACTTC
TRBV6-6	TRBJ2-5	-	14	-	CASSDRRNQETQYF	TGTGCCAGCAGTGACCGACGGAATCAAGAGACCCAGTACTTC
TRBV9	TRBJ2-3	-	11	-	CASSVGDTQYF	TGTGCCAGCAGCGTGGGAGATACGCAGTATTTT
TRBV6-5	TRBJ2-6	-	13	-	CAIRTAGANVLTF	TGTGCCATCCGGACAGCTGGGGCCAACGTCCTGACTTTC
TRBV27	TRBJ2-5	-	13	-	CASSIRTTETQYF	TGTGCCAGCAGTATCCGGACCACGGAGACCCAGTACTTC
TRBV7-8	TRBJ2-7	-	15	-	CASSRRTDRAYEQYF	TGTGCCAGCAGCCGCCGGACAGATCGAGCCTACGAGCAGTACTTC
TRBV15	TRBJ1-6	-	18	-	CATSRDVGGGSYNSPLHF	TGTGCCACCAGCAGAGATGTAGGCGGCGGCTCCTATAATTCACCCCTCCACTTT
TRBV5-6	TRBJ1-2	-	11	-	CASSLEYGYTF	TGTGCCAGCAGCTTGGAGTATGGCTACACCTTC
TRBV11-1	TRBJ2-2	-	14	once	CASSLVTGTGELFF	TGTGCCAGCAGCTTAGTCACTGGCACCGGGGAGCTGTTTTTT
TRBV19	TRBJ2-7	-	14	once	CASSVNGDTYEQYF	TGTGCCAGTAGTGTAAACGGAGACACCTACGAGCAGTACTTC
TRBV7-9	TRBJ1-2	-	15	-	CASSLELGVNYGYTF	TGTGCCAGCAGCTTAGAATTGGGGGTTAACTATGGCTACACCTTC
TRBV7-2	TRBJ1-1	-	14	-	CASSPSLGVPEAFF	TGTGCCAGCAGCCCCTCGTTGGGTGTCCCCGAAGCTTTCTTT
TRBV5-1	TRBJ2-1	-	14	-	CASSLVPGNTEQFF	TGCGCCAGCAGCTTGGTTCCGGGAAACACGGAGCAGTTCTTC